Following are 32 T cell receptor beta chains from one sample sequenced in a study of T cells in Graves' hyperthyroidism and ophthalmopathy (dated by TCRdb to between 2018 and 2020). Library generation was performed with multiplex PCR. Sequencing instrument: Illumina HiSeq 2000. The TCR beta CDR3 regions were amplified from the RNA transcripts. For the first round of RT-PCR on the TCR CDR3, the HTBI primer set was used together with the Qiagen OneStep RT-PCR kit. The public reads were reanalyzed by TCRdb: fastp trimming at Q25, MiXCR alignment, in-frame beta chains only. Rows are combined by CDR3 protein, so each entry shows the most common genes and DNA. The sample contains about 660,000 distinct CDR3 sequences, roughly 46% of them found a single time. The leading ten clones occupy less than 9.5% of the sample. Material for sequencing was peripheral blood or thyroid tissue (not recorded which). All receptors come from an adult man with Graves' disease, either hyperthyroidism or ophthalmopathy (not recorded which).

In this sample, this clonotype turned up many times. The V gene is TRBV29-1, the J gene TRBJ1-1; D gene ambiguous. The V end was cut by 6 bases, the J end by 1 base, with 9 bases between. Germline V gene sequence: CDR1 SQVTM, CDR2 ANQGSEA. CDR3 length: 12 residues. The CDR3 coding sequence is TGCAGCGTGGGCACTCAGAACACTGAAGCTTTCTTT. Encoded protein: CSVGTQNTEAFF.

This chain uses TRBV7-2 with TRBJ1-2; no definite D call. The germline CDR1 and CDR2 sequences are SGHTA and FQGNSA. V dropped 1 base and J dropped 4 bases, with 10 bases sitting between them. There are 14 residues in the CDR3. The CDR3 loop is CASSLGANLYGYTF. The CDR3 DNA reads as TGTGCCAGCAGCTTAGGGGCGAACCTCTATGGCTACACCTTC.

The chain is built from TRBV29-1 and TRBJ2-5; TRBD1 or TRBD2 may be the D gene (5 bases each). Germline values: CDR1 SQVTM, CDR2 ANQGSEA. This CDR3 comprises 12 residues. V dropped 7 bases and J dropped 4 bases, with 13 bases sitting between them. CDR3 bases: TGCAGCGCGTCGCAGGGAGCAGAGACCCAGTACTTC. This gives the protein CSASQGAETQYF.

This clonotype was picked up a small number of times. CDR3 sequence (DNA): TGTGCCAGCAGCTTGAGCAGGGTGAACTACGAGCAGTACTTC. Translated: CASSLSRVNYEQYF. The genes are TRBV5-6 and TRBJ2-7; weak D call: TRBD1 (5 bases). Germline-derived CDR1 and CDR2 are SGHDT and YYEEEE. CDR3 length: 14 residues. V shed 1 base and J shed 3 bases, with 11 bases lying between them.

This clonotype was seen only a few times. The chain combines TRBV14 with TRBJ2-7; 10 bases line up with TRBD1. This CDR3 comprises 16 residues. Germline V gene data show CDR1 as SGHDN and CDR2 as FVKESK. V gave up 4 bases and J gave up 0 bases; unmatched junction bases: 6. In DNA, the CDR3 is TGTGCCAGCAGCCTAAGACAGGGGGCCTCCTCCTACGAGCAGTACTTC. Encoded protein: CASSLRQGASSYEQYF. The variable domain in full, with the rest retrieved from reference TRBV14 and TRBJ2-7, is EAGVTQFPSHSVIEKGQTVTLRCDPISGHDNLYWYRRVMGKEIKFLLHFVKESKQDESGMPNNRFLAERTGGTYSTLKVQPAELEDSGVYFCASSLRQGASSYEQYFGPGTRLTVT.

This chain connects TRBV20-1 to TRBJ2-5; TRBD1 matches 12 bases. The CDR3 runs to 17 residues. Germline V gene sequence: CDR1 DFQATT, CDR2 SNEGSKA (reference sequence). Trimming took 1 base from V and 5 from J; bases not matched to a gene: 11. DNA of the CDR3: TGCAGTGCTAGAGTCCCCCTCGGGACAGGGGGCAGGGAGACCCAGTACTTC. This sequence encodes CSARVPLGTGGRETQYF.

The chain couples TRBV10-3 to TRBJ1-1; no definite D call. The germline V gene has CDR1 ENHRY and CDR2 SYGVKD. The V end lost 11 bases, the J end lost 3 bases, and 19 bases lay between the germline ends. The CDR3 totals 14 residues. The CDR3 DNA reads TGTGCCGCCATCAGTGAGTCTCAAGACACTGAAGCTTTCTTT. This translates into CAAISESQDTEAFF.

The chain links TRBV7-2 to TRBJ2-7; D is possibly TRBD1 or TRBD2 (6 bases each). The CDR3 length is 14 residues. Germline values: CDR1 SGHTA, CDR2 FQGNSA. V lost 4 bases, J lost 5 bases, and 15 bases lay in between. Written as DNA, the CDR3 is TGTGCCAGCAGCTACGACAGGAGGGACCACGAGCAGTACTTC. This sequence encodes CASSYDRRDHEQYF.

This clonotype appeared a few times. The rearrangement links TRBV2 to TRBJ2-7; 8 bases fit TRBD1. The J segment lost 0 bases and the V segment lost 6 bases, leaving 16 bases of the junction unmatched. CDR1 and CDR2 from the germline V gene are SNHLY and FYNNEI. CDR3 length equals 18 residues. CDR3 DNA: TGTGCCAGCAGAGGACAGGGTTTAGCGTCCGAACACTCCTACGAGCAGTACTTC. Translation: CASRGQGLASEHSYEQYF.

A remark on this clonotype: The germline gene is not matched at one end of the junction; a read error may be the cause. The rearrangement links TRBV7-6 to TRBJ1-1; 11 nucleotides match TRBD1. This CDR3 comprises 16 residues. The germline V gene has CDR1 SGHVS and CDR2 FNYEAQ. The CDR3 sequence is CASSLGTGGVNAEAFF. The CDR3 coding sequence is TGTGCCAGCAGCTTAGGGACAGGGGGCGTGAACGCTGAAGCTTTCTTT.

The V call is TRBV5-1, the J call TRBJ1-2; maybe TRBD1 (6 bases). CDR1 is SGHRS, CDR2 YFSETQ, per germline. This CDR3 comprises 14 residues. Trimming cost V 0 bases and J 4 bases, with 10 bases left between them. The CDR3 bases are TGCGCCAGCAGCTTGGTGGAGGGGGGCTATGGCTACACCTTC. Encoded protein: CASSLVEGGYGYTF.

Many counts were recorded for this clonotype. J is TRBJ2-5 and V is TRBV7-9; D unresolved. Looked up from germline, CDR1 is SEHNR and CDR2 is FQNEAQ (reference sequence). With 3 bases removed from V and 1 base from J, the gap between germline ends came to 3 bases. The CDR3 has 12 residues. The CDR3 sequence: CASSFSQETQYF. The CDR3 DNA sequence: TGTGCCAGCAGCTTTTCCCAAGAGACCCAGTACTTC.

This chain joins TRBV7-2 and TRBJ1-1; no clear D gene. Trimming stripped 1 base from V and 0 bases from J, with 12 bases between. The length of the CDR3 is 16 residues. Looked up from germline, CDR1 is SGHTA and CDR2 is FQGNSA. For the CDR3, the DNA is TGTGCCAGCAGCTTAGGACCGGGCTCTGTGAACACTGAAGCTTTCTTT. It encodes CASSLGPGSVNTEAFF.

The chain is built from TRBV29-1 and TRBJ1-5; the match to TRBD1 covers 10 bases. The CDR3 extends over 13 amino acids. Losses at the gene ends were 8 bases for V and 6 bases for J; bases not matched to a gene: 7. CDR1 and CDR2 from the germline V gene are SQVTM and ANQGSEA. CDR3 residues: CSPDRGPAQPQHF. The DNA of the CDR3 is TGCAGCCCCGACAGGGGGCCGGCTCAGCCCCAGCATTTT.

As for this clonotype: This may arise from a read error, as a much more abundant clone is one base away. The J gene is TRBJ2-7, the V gene TRBV2; D might be TRBD2 (5 bases). Germline CDR1 SNHLY, CDR2 FYNNEI. The CDR3 length is 15 residues. The V gene lost 6 bases and the J gene lost 5 bases, with 20 bases spanning the gap. CDR3 nucleotide sequence: TGTGCCAGCAGGATTGCTAGCAGGAGCATCGACGAGCAGTACTTC. Amino acids: CASRIASRSIDEQYF.

Of note for this clonotype: This may be a read error: a much more frequent sequence differs by one nucleotide. The chain recombines TRBV24-1 with TRBJ1-3; D call uncertain. CDR1 KGHDR and CDR2 SFDVKD come from the germline V gene. V was shortened by 7 bases and J by 2 bases, with 11 bases between the two germline ends. The CDR3 contains 14 residues. CDR3 DNA sequence: TGTGCCACCAGCGTTGAGGGTACTGGAAACACCATATATTTT. Protein sequence: CATSVEGTGNTIYF.

This chain joins TRBV15 and TRBJ1-5, with 9 bases that match TRBD1. The CDR3 has 16 residues. With 5 bases clipped from V and 1 base from J, the junction kept 6 bases outside the gene matches. Germline CDR1 LNHNV, CDR2 YYDKDF (reference sequence). In nucleotides, the CDR3 is TGTGCCACCAGCGTGGGACAGGGTGGGAGCAATCAGCCCCAGCATTTT. The encoded protein is CATSVGQGGSNQPQHF.

Remarks on this clonotype: Lacking the conserved final phenylalanine or tryptophan, this CDR3 likely reflects a read error. Because the CDR3's place on the DNA is in doubt, the DNA is left out and the CDR3 is given as listed by TCRdb. The V gene is TRBV12-5, the J gene TRBJ1-3. The CDR3 spans 10 residues, counting both ends. CDR1 is LGHNT and CDR2 is FRNRAP in the germline V gene. CDR3 in amino acids: CASGFLAGAT.

This clonotype has a handful of counts. This rearrangement joins TRBV12-3 or TRBV12-4 to TRBJ2-7; 9 nucleotides agree with TRBD2. Trimming cost V 4 bases and J 5 bases; bases outside gene matches: 3. The CDR3 runs 13 residues. The DNA of the CDR3 is TGTGCCAGCAGTTCCCGACTAGCGGACGAGCAGTACTTC. Translating gives CASSSRLADEQYF.

The J gene is TRBJ2-7, the V gene TRBV7-9; D possibly corresponds to TRBD1 (5 bases). CDR1 is SEHNR and CDR2 is FQNEAQ in the germline V gene (reference sequence). The CDR3 runs to 14 residues. V lost 5 bases, J lost 3 bases, and 14 bases lay in between. The CDR3 is CASSVVPGIYEQYF. Written as DNA, the CDR3 is TGTGCCAGCAGCGTAGTTCCAGGGATCTACGAGCAGTACTTC.

V is TRBV7-9 and J is TRBJ2-7; 9 bases are a match to TRBD1. The germline CDR1 and CDR2 sequences are SEHNR and FQNEAQ (reference sequence). CDR3 length equals 13 residues. Trimming at V came to 11 bases and at J to 2 bases, leaving 7 bases not matched to a gene. Here the CDR3 reads CAPGTGRTYEQYF. CDR3 nucleotides: TGTGCCCCCGGGACAGGGCGGACCTACGAGCAGTACTTC.

This clonotype was counted a few times. The chain has TRBV19 and TRBJ1-6; D possibly corresponds to TRBD1 (5 bases). The CDR3 is 15 amino acids. From germline, CDR1 is LNHDA and CDR2 SQIVND (reference sequence). Trimming removed 1 base at V and 8 bases at J, with 12 bases between. The CDR3 here is CASSIGGSADSPLHF. As DNA, the CDR3 is TGTGCCAGTAGTATAGGGGGGTCAGCGGATTCACCCCTCCACTTT.

The chain recombines TRBV29-1 with TRBJ2-6; 11 nucleotides match TRBD1. The CDR3 covers 15 residues. CDR1 and CDR2 from the germline V gene are SQVTM and ANQGSEA. Trimming at V came to 5 bases and at J to 2 bases, leaving 2 bases not matched to a gene. CDR3 in DNA: TGCAGCGTTCGGACAGGGGGCACTGGGGCCAACGTCCTGACTTTC. Translation: CSVRTGGTGANVLTF.

The gene calls are TRBV7-6 and TRBJ2-6; D is perhaps TRBD1 or TRBD2 (5 bases each). The germline V gene has CDR1 SGHVS and CDR2 FNYEAQ. V was clipped by 3 bases and J by 4 bases, with 22 bases between them. The CDR3 spans 19 residues. CDR3 DNA: TGTGCCAGCAGCTTGGTGTTCGGGGCTCGATCTAACGGGGCCAACGTCCTGACTTTC. This encodes CASSLVFGARSNGANVLTF.

Only a few counts were recorded for this clonotype. J is TRBJ1-3 and V is TRBV2; TRBD1 might be the D (5 bases). Trimming took 4 bases from V and 4 from J, leaving 26 bases between them. Germline CDR1 SNHLY, CDR2 FYNNEI. CDR3 size: 19 residues. The CDR3 DNA sequence: TGTGCCAGCAGTGCCCTCTTCGGGCAGGGAAGCTCAAGGGGAAACACCATATATTTT. This gives the protein CASSALFGQGSSRGNTIYF.

This clonotype was recorded only once. J is TRBJ1-2 and V is TRBV3-1; no clear D gene. Per germline, CDR1 LGHDT and CDR2 YNNKEL (reference sequence). CDR3 length equals 12 residues. The V gene lost 4 bases and the J gene lost 8 bases, with 11 bases spanning the gap. The chain's CDR3 is CASSPDGVGYTF. CDR3 in DNA: TGTGCCAGCAGCCCGGATGGGGTCGGCTACACCTTC.

This clonotype came up a few times. The CDR3 sequence is CSGDRSDTQYF. CDR3 bases: TGCAGCGGGGACCGATCCGATACGCAGTATTTT. V and J are TRBV29-1 and TRBJ1-3, with D perhaps TRBD1 or TRBD2 (5 bases each). The DNA end is a closer match to TRBJ2-3, so the J assignment may be wrong. The germline gives CDR1 SQVTM, CDR2 ANQGSEA. CDR3 length equals 11 residues.

This clonotype occurred a few times. The chain has TRBV10-1 and TRBJ2-2, with 7 bases that match TRBD2. Losses at the gene ends were 10 bases for V and 6 bases for J; bases not matched to a gene: 8. Germline CDR1 WNHNN, CDR2 SYGVQD (reference sequence). The CDR3 consists of 13 residues. DNA of the CDR3: TGCGCCACCCAGCGGGGTATCGCCGGGGAGCTGTTTTTT. This codes for CATQRGIAGELFF.

This clonotype was observed a single time. This chain connects TRBV29-1 to TRBJ2-2; D is perhaps TRBD1 (5 bases). Germline V CDR1 and CDR2: SQVTM, ANQGSEA. There are 14 residues in the CDR3. V was cut by 2 bases and J by 1 base, with 8 bases left in between. This CDR3 reads CSVEPGRNTGELFF. The CDR3 DNA sequence: TGCAGCGTTGAACCAGGGCGGAACACCGGGGAGCTGTTTTTT.

This rearrangement joins TRBV28 to TRBJ2-7; possibly TRBD2 for D (5 bases). V was cut by 2 bases and J by 6 bases, with 8 bases left in between. CDR1 and CDR2 (germline): MDHEN, SYDVKM. This CDR3 is built from 12 residues. CDR3 nucleotides: TGTGCCAGCAGTTTAAAGGACTTCGAGCAGTACTTC. Translation gives CASSLKDFEQYF.

This clonotype was counted only a few times. V gene TRBV6-5 combines with J gene TRBJ1-5, with TRBD1 matching 7 bases. After removal of 6 bases from V and 1 base from J, the junction contained 3 bases not matched to a gene. The CDR3 is made up of 14 amino acids. Germline V gene sequence: CDR1 MNHEY, CDR2 SVGAGI. Here the CDR3 DNA reads TGTGCCAGCAGACGACAGGGAAGCAATCAGCCCCAGCATTTT. This translates into CASRRQGSNQPQHF.

This clonotype was recorded many times. V usage is TRBV7-2 and J usage is TRBJ2-5; 11 bases match TRBD2. V lost 5 bases and J lost 4; bases outside the gene matches: 6. CDR1 is SGHTA and CDR2 is FQGNSA in the germline V gene. The length of the CDR3 is 15 residues. Here the CDR3 reads CASSQIAGGSETQYF. CDR3 nucleotides: TGTGCCAGCAGCCAAATAGCGGGAGGGTCAGAGACCCAGTACTTC.